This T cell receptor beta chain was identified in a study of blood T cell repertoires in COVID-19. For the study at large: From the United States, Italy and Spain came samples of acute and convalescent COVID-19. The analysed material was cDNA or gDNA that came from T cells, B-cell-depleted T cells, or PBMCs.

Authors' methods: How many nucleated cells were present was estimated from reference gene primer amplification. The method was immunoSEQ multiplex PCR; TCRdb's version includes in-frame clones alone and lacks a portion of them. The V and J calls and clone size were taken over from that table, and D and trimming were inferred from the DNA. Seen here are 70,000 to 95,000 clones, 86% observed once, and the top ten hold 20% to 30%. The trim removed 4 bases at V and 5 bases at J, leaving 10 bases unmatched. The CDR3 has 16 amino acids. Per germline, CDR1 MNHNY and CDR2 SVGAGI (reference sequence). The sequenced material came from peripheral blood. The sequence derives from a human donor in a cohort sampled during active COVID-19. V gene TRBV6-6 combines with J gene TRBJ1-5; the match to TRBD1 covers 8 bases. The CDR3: CASSFLGQGQDQPQHF. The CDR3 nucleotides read TGTGCCAGCAGTTTCCTTGGACAGGGCCAAGATCAGCCCCAGCATTTT.